These 2 T cell receptor beta chains came from one sample sequenced in a study of T cell changes during pregnancy in multiple sclerosis (dated by TCRdb to between 2018 and 2021). Library preparation was by the immunoSEQ multiplex PCR assay. The source is immuneACCESS, and TCRdb retained only in-frame sequences with V and J called. Part of the clones is not carried over; for the studies checked, unresolved V genes explain less than half of this, and the remainder is unexplained. The sample table shows fewer than 65,000 clones, and about nine tenths are seen once. Together, the top ten hold around 2.2% of the sample. The material sequenced was peripheral blood, taken in the third trimester of pregnancy. The receptor set was obtained from a female donor in good health, enrolled as a control in a pregnancy study.

This chain uses TRBV5-1 with TRBJ2-5, with 12 bases aligning to TRBD1. With V trimmed by 4 bases and J by 5 bases, 6 bases remained unmatched. From germline, CDR1 is SGHRS and CDR2 YFSETQ. The CDR3 is 15 amino acids. This CDR3 is CASSPLGTGGETQYF. CDR3 nucleotides: TGCGCCAGCAGCCCACTAGGGACAGGGGGCGAGACCCAGTACTTC.

V usage is TRBV4-1 and J usage is TRBJ2-1, with 9 bases matching TRBD2. This CDR3 is 22 amino acids long. The V and J ends lost 4 bases and 8 bases, in that order; junction bases with no gene match: 30. Germline CDR1 MGHRA, CDR2 YSYEKL. The CDR3 spells CASSPMAGRRSLELAGRDEQFF. CDR3 DNA sequence: TGCGCCAGCAGCCCCATGGCTGGGCGACGGAGCCTTGAGCTAGCGGGAAGAGATGAGCAGTTCTTC.